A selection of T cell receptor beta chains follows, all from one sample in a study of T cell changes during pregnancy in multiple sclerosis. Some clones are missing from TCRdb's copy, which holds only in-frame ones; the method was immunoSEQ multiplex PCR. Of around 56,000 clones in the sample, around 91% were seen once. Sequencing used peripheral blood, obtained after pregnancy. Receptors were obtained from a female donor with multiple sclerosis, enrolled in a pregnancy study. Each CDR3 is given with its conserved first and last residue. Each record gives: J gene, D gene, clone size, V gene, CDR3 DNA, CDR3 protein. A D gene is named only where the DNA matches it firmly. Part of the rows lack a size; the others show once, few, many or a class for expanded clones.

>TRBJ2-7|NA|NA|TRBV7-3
TGTGCCAGCAGCTTAATCGTAGAGCTGGCGGGGGAGCAGTACTTC
CASSLIVELAGEQYF
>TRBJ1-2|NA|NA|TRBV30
TGTGCCTGGAGTGTATGGGGCTTAGGGGGCTACACCTTC
CAWSVWGLGGYTF
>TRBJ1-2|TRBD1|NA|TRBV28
TGTGCCAGCTCCATACAATGGGGCAGGGGGCTAGGGGGCTACACCTTC
CASSIQWGRGLGGYTF
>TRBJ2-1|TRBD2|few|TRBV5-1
TGCGCCAGCAGCCATAGCGGGGGGACACACTACAATGAGCAGTTCTTC
CASSHSGGTHYNEQFF
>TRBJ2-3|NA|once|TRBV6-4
TGTGCCAGCAGCGGACAGCGCACAGATACGCAGTATTTT
CASSGQRTDTQYF
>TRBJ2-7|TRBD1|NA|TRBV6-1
TGTGCCAGCAGTCCCCTCGGGACAGGGCAGAACGAGCAGTACTTC
CASSPLGTGQNEQYF
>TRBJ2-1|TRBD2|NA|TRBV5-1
TGCGCCAGCAGCCCTTCTACTAGCGGGGACCACAATGAGCAGTTCTTC
CASSPSTSGDHNEQFF
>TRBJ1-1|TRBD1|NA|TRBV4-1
TGCGCCAGCAGCCCCTTAGGGGGCGGACAGGGGAACACTGAAGCTTTCTTT
CASSPLGGGQGNTEAFF
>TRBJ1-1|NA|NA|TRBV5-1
TGCGCCAGCAGCTCATGGGAGAGAGCTGAAGCTTTCTTT
CASSSWERAEAFF
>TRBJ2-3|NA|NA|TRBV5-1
TGCGCCAGCAGCTTGGCCGGTGGAGGGCTGAGAGATACGCAGTATTTT
CASSLAGGGLRDTQYF
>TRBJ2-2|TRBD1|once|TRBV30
TGTGCCTGGAGCCGGACAGGGGGTTGGACCGGGGAGCTGTTTTTT
CAWSRTGGWTGELFF
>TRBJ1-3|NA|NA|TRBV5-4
TGTGCCAGCAGCGTCTTGGGGGGTATTGGAAACACCATATATTTT
CASSVLGGIGNTIYF
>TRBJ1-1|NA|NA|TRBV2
TGTGCCAGTCAGCGGGACACTGAAGCTTTCTTT
CASQRDTEAFF
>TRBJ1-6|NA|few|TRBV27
TGTGCCAGCAGTTTGGGGAGGCCTCCTTCACCCCTCCACTTT
CASSLGRPPSPLHF
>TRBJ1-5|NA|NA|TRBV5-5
TGTGCCAGCAGCTTGGTGTATAGCCTTAATCAGCCCCAGCATTTT
CASSLVYSLNQPQHF
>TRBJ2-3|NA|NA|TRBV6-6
TGTGCCAGCAGTTACGTCTCCCAGGCAGATACGCAGTATTTT
CASSYVSQADTQYF
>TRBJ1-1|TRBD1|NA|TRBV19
TGTGCCAGTTTGGACAGGGTGTACACTGAAGCTTTCTTT
CASLDRVYTEAFF
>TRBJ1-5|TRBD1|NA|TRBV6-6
TGTGCCAGCAGGACAGGGAAACAGCCCCAGCATTTT
CASRTGKQPQHF
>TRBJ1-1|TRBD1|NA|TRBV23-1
TGCGCCAGCAGTCAGGACAGGGGATTGGACACTGAAGCTTTCTTT
CASSQDRGLDTEAFF
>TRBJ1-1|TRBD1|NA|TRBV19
TGTGCCAGTACTTCAGGACAGGGTAACACTGAAGCTTTCTTT
CASTSGQGNTEAFF
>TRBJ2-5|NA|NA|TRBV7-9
TGTGCCAGCACCCGACTTCTTAGTATAGAGACCCAGTACTTC
CASTRLLSIETQYF
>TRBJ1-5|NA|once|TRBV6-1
TGTGCCAGCAGCACACGGACAGCGAGCAATCAGCCCCAGCATTTT
CASSTRTASNQPQHF
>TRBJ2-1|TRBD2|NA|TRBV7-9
TGTGCCAGCAGCTCCCTCGGGGGGGCCAGCTCCTACAATGAGCAGTTCTTC
CASSSLGGASSYNEQFF
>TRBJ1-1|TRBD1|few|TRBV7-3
TGTGCCAGCAGCCTCAGGGGGGAGGACACTGAAGCTTTCTTT
CASSLRGEDTEAFF
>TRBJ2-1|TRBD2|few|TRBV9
TGTGCCAGCAGCGCCCCCCGTGGGTCTTCGGGGAGGGTCTCCTACAATGAGCAGTTCTTC
CASSAPRGSSGRVSYNEQFF
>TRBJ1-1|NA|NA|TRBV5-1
TGCGCCAGCAGAGACGAGGGAGTAACTGAAGCTTTCTTT
CASRDEGVTEAFF
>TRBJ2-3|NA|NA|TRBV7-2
TGTGCCAGCAGCACAGCGGTGATCACAGATACGCAGTATTTT
CASSTAVITDTQYF
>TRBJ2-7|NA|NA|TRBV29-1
TGCAGCGTTGGGGGGGACAGTCTATCCTACGAGCAGTACTTC
CSVGGDSLSYEQYF
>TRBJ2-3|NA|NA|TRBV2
TGTGCCAGCACTGCGGGGGCAGACACAGATACGCAGTATTTT
CASTAGADTDTQYF
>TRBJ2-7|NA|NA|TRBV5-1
TGCGCCAGCAGCTTATCTCGCGCCGCCTACGAGCAGTACTTC
CASSLSRAAYEQYF
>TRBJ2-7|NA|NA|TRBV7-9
TGTGCCAGCAGCTTATTGGCCCCAGGGGATTTCACCTCCTACGAGCAGTACTTC
CASSLLAPGDFTSYEQYF
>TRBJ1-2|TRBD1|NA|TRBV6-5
TGTGCCAGCAGACACCTACAGGGGCGGGTCTATGGCTACACCTTC
CASRHLQGRVYGYTF
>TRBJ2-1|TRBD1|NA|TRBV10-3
TGTGCCACCAAGGTAACAGGGGGCTGGAATAACAATGAGCAGTTCTTC
CATKVTGGWNNNEQFF
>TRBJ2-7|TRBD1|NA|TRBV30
TGTGCCTGGACCTCGCAGACTGGACAGGAGAGCTACGAGCAGTACTTC
CAWTSQTGQESYEQYF
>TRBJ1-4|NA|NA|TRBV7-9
TGTGCCAGCAGCCGCGGGGGAACTAATGAAAAACTGTTTTTT
CASSRGGTNEKLFF
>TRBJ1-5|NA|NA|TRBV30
TGTGCCTGGAGCCTGAGAGGAAATCAGCCCCAGCATTTT
CAWSLRGNQPQHF
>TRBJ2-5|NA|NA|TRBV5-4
TGTGCCAGCAGCTTGGCCGGGGGGCCCTCAGAGACCCAGTACTTC
CASSLAGGPSETQYF
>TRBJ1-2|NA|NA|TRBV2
TGTGCCAGCAATTCGCCGGGTAGCTACACCTTC
CASNSPGSYTF
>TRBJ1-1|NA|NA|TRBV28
TGTGCCAGCAGGGGGACTCGGTGGGTTACTGAAGCTTTCTTT
CASRGTRWVTEAFF
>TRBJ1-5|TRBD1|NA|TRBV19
TGTGCCAGTTCCGGGACAGGGTTCAATCAGCCCCAGCATTTT
CASSGTGFNQPQHF
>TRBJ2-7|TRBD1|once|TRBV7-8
TGTGCCAGCAGCCGCGTAGGGGGCCTGGGTGAGCAGTACTTC
CASSRVGGLGEQYF
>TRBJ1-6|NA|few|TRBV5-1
TGCGCCAGCAGCTTTCACAGGGAGAATTCACCCCTCCACTTT
CASSFHRENSPLHF
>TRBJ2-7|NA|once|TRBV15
TGTGCCACCAGCAGAGACAGGGGCCCGTACGAGCAGTACTTC
CATSRDRGPYEQYF
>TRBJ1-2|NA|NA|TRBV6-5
TGTGCCAGCGCCGCCAGGGAGGACTATGGCTACACCTTC
CASAAREDYGYTF
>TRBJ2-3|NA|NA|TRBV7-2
TGTGCCAGCAGTTGGACGGTGGGAGACACAGATACGCAGTATTTT
CASSWTVGDTDTQYF
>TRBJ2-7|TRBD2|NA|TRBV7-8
TGTGCCAGCAGCCAAGGGTTTTTTTCGGGAGGATACCTAAGCTCCTACGAGCAGTACTTC
CASSQGFFSGGYLSSYEQYF
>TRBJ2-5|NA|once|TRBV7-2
TGTGCCAGCAGCTTATTCAGGCATGAGACCCAGTACTTC
CASSLFRHETQYF
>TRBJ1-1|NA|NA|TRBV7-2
TGTGCCAGCGCCCGGGGTGGCTTGTATATCGCTGAAGCTTTCTTT
CASARGGLYIAEAFF
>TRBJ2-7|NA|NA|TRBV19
TGTGCCAGTAGCCGAGGGGGAACAGGCTACGAGCAGTACTTC
CASSRGGTGYEQYF
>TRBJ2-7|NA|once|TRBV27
TGTGCCAGCAGTTTGTGGGCCTCTTCGAAGGAGCAGTACTTC
CASSLWASSKEQYF
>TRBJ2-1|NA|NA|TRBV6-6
TGTGCCAGCAGTTACAGGAGTCAGTACAATGAGCAGTTCTTC
CASSYRSQYNEQFF
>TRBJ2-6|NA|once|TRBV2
TGTGCCAGCAGACAGGGAGCGGGGGCCAACGTCCTGACTTTC
CASRQGAGANVLTF
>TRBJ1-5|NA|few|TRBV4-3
TGCGCCAGCAGCCAAGATCTATGGGGAGGCCAGCCCCAGCATTTT
CASSQDLWGGQPQHF
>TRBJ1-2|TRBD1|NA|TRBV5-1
TGCGCCAGCAGTCCTACTCCTCCCGGGACAGGGGATCCCTATGGCTACACCTTC
CASSPTPPGTGDPYGYTF